The sequence of this T cell receptor (beta chain) was determined in a study of T-cell reconstitution after alpha-beta-depleted transplantation in children. Unique molecular identifiers tagged the TCRbeta library. TCRdb re-called the PCR reads with MiXCR, one entry per CDR3 protein. The table shows about 980,000 distinct CDR3 sequences, with roughly 29% occurring only once. Comment on this clonotype: Its antigen is as yet unknown.

Study-level findings and limits: Several hundred rapidly expanded clones from non-depleted graft cells reportedly supplied alpha-beta T cells about two months post-transplant.

The CDR3 is made up of 15 amino acids. V lost 4 bases and J lost 4, with 14 bases in between. This clonotype was sampled from a boy younger than two who had a stem cell transplant for SCID, so the T cells may come from the graft donor. Sample: PBMCs, mostly from graft donor cells, taken 360 days after TCRalphabeta/CD19-depleted stem cell transplant. The chain uses TRBV12-3 or TRBV12-4 and TRBJ1-5, with a tentative D call TRBD1 (6 bases). CDR3 DNA: TGTGCCAGCAGTTCCCGGACGGGACAAAATCAGCCCCAGCATTTT. Its protein product is CASSSRTGQNQPQHF.